The source of this T cell receptor beta chain is a study of vaccination effects on CD4 cells after COVID-19 (dated by TCRdb to between 2022 and 2023). With respect to the entire study: Post-vaccine samples across the study were collected a median of 72 days after the second dose, with a range of 14 to 241. SARS-CoV-2 spike-specific CD4+ TCR repertoires were compared before and after mRNA vaccination in COVID-19 convalescent patients and in infection-naive vaccine recipients. The full study included over 8 COVID-19 convalescent patients and a few SARS-CoV-2-naive healthy vaccine recipients. Cultures from other donors in the study were sequenced with the Oncomine TCR Beta short-read assay on an Illumina iSeq 100.

The trim is 3 bases for V and 7 bases for J, with a gap of 13 bases between the germline ends. CDR3 length: 14 amino acids, cysteine to phenylalanine. The kept DNA is CDR3 alone, 42 bases in frame from the first base. CDR1 MNHEY and CDR2 SMNVEV were looked up in the germline V gene (reference sequence). Receptor amplification or capture employed the immunoSEQ multiplex PCR assay. TCR beta CDR3 sequencing was performed on DNA from the cultured, isolated CD4+ T cells. From the authors' description of their analysis: Non-productive TCR sequences were removed and reads were trimmed to the CDR3 region, keeping CDR3s of at least 7 amino acids. The MANAFEST web app was used to identify antigen-specific clonotypes by comparing expansion in peptide wells with expansion in reference cultures. To be called positive, a clone needed expansion at FDR<0.05 compared with the reference and with all other wells, an odds ratio greater than 5, and a frequency greater than 0.1% in two replicate wells. A clonotype was called cross-reactive if it was significantly expanded both in SARS-CoV-2 spike wells and in at least one common cold coronavirus spike condition. CDR3 similarity was assessed by Levenshtein distance with the stringdist R package, and unrooted trees were built with ape in R 3.6.1. The table comes from immuneACCESS by way of TCRdb, which keeps in-frame sequences with V and J called. Part of the clones is missing from these tables; in studies checked, under half for an unresolved V gene and the rest for unknown reasons. V and J calls and clone size come straight from that table; D and trimming were deduced from the DNA. The sample has tens of thousands of clones on record, around 81% of them singletons. The ten largest account for more than 1% of the sample.

Here is what the overall study found, with its caveats: The study was limited by a small number of convalescent patients, and early post-infection timepoints were lacking. At late post-vaccination timepoints, both infection-induced and vaccine-induced clones showed marked clonal contraction, consistent with waning T cell responses. Among healthy vaccine recipients, nearly all vaccine-induced clones were SARS-CoV-2 mono-reactive, and just 1 of 255 was cross-reactive with common cold coronaviruses.

In the ViraFEST assay, PBMC were stimulated with viral peptide pools, and antigen-specific CD4+ T cell clonotypes were then identified by expansion using TCR sequencing. After approximately 11 days of culture, CD4+ T cells were isolated with the EasySep CD4+ T cell isolation kit. Two doses of either the BNT162b2 or the mRNA-1273 mRNA SARS-CoV-2 vaccine were administered to participants. The absence of prior SARS-CoV-2 infection in healthy vaccine recipients was confirmed by negative nucleocapsid antibodies before and after vaccination. Some 2 million PBMC per well were cultured with about 9.6 ug/ml peptides in IMDM containing around 5% human AB serum, around 10 IU/ml IL-2 and gentamicin. Half of the culture medium was replaced with fresh IL-2-containing medium on days 3 and 7. Unless otherwise noted, each peptide stimulation condition was cultured in triplicate wells. Using Ficoll-Paque Plus gradient centrifugation, PBMC were separated from whole blood and then either used fresh or cryopreserved at -140C. The overlapping peptide pools covered the spike proteins of SARS-CoV-2 and of the common cold coronaviruses HCoV-NL63, HCoV-OC43 and HCoV-229E. Genomic DNA was extracted from cultured CD4+ T cells with the QIAamp micro DNA kit.

Regarding this clone: Its antigen is unknown. There are no base qualities to consult, and no much larger clone falls within one base.

Rearrangement joined TRBV27 to TRBJ2-1; TRBD1 is a weak D gene call, 6 bases matching. The sample in question was CD4+ T cells from PBMCs cultured with HCoV-229E spike peptides, obtained after COVID-19 vaccination. This specimen's cell subset or site label, interpreted: HCoV-229E spike overlapping peptide pool stimulation. This TCR derives from a human donor who received a COVID-19 vaccine. The CDR3 loop reads CASSFLSRGNEQFF. The nucleotide sequence is TGTGCCAGCAGTTTTCTATCCAGGGGAAATGAGCAGTTCTTC.